The 21 T cell receptor beta chains below all came from one sample that was sequenced in a study of T-cell memory formation after mild COVID-19. TCRdb re-called the 5' RACE reads with MiXCR, one entry per CDR3 protein. Of some 300,000 distinct CDR3 sequences listed, approximately 22% were seen once; the top ten hold around a fifth. Material for sequencing was PBMCs or a T cell subset sorted from them (not recorded which). The receptors here all came from a man aged 18 to 30 who had mild COVID-19 (a few samples of this study predate the infection). Cell type and time point are not known.

The chain combines TRBV10-3 with TRBJ2-7; 12 bases fit TRBD2. Trimming took 4 bases from V and 6 from J; bases not matched to a gene: 4. Germline CDR1 reads ENHRY; CDR2 reads SYGVKD. There are 14 residues in the CDR3. The CDR3 coding sequence is TGTGCCATCAGTGGTCTAGCGGGGGGGCTCGAGCAGTACTTC. It encodes CAISGLAGGLEQYF.

The genes are TRBV5-5 and TRBJ2-7; perhaps TRBD2 as D (5 bases). Germline assignment: CDR1 SGHKS and CDR2 YYEKEE (reference sequence). This CDR3 is built from 14 residues. V was cut by 0 bases and J by 3 bases, with 10 bases left in between. The CDR3 nucleotides read TGTGCCAGCAGCTTGGTCGAGGGAATCTACGAGCAGTACGTC. This encodes CASSLVEGIYEQYV.

The V and J genes are TRBV5-6 and TRBJ1-1, with 9 positions matching TRBD1. Looked up from germline, CDR1 is SGHDT and CDR2 is YYEEEE. V shed 4 bases, J shed 5 bases, and the junction held 18 bases outside the gene matches. The CDR3 loop spans 18 amino acids. The CDR3, as DNA: TGTGCCAGCAGCCCGGACTACGGGACAGGGTCAGAAGGAACTGAAGCTTTCTTT. It specifies CASSPDYGTGSEGTEAFF.

This clonotype was counted at least ten times. This chain uses TRBV20-1 with TRBJ1-5, with D perhaps matching TRBD1 (6 bases). Germline V lookup: CDR1 DFQATT, CDR2 SNEGSKA (reference sequence). Trimming pared 6 bases from V and 7 bases from J, leaving 16 bases between. CDR3 size: 13 residues. The CDR3 region is CSANTGSGQPQHF. The CDR3 nucleotides are TGCAGTGCCAATACAGGGAGTGGGCAGCCCCAGCATTTT.

The chain recombines TRBV6-1 with TRBJ2-1; 8 bases fit TRBD2. V lost 3 bases, J lost 8 bases, and 15 bases stayed unmatched. The CDR3 is made up of 17 amino acids. From germline, CDR1 is MNHNS and CDR2 SASEGT. The DNA of the CDR3 is TGTGCCAGCAGTGATTTGGCGGGGGGAGCCCTCTTGGATGAGCAGTTCTTC. Translated: CASSDLAGGALLDEQFF.

The J gene is TRBJ2-7, the V gene TRBV18, with D possibly TRBD1 on 7 matching bases. CDR1 is KGHSH, CDR2 LQKENI, per germline. This CDR3 comprises 16 residues. Between the trimmed V and J ends, which lost 2 bases and 0 bases, there was a span of 14 bases. CDR3 sequence reads: CASSPTPGDSSYEQYF. CDR3 bases: TGTGCCAGCTCACCAACCCCGGGGGACAGCTCCTACGAGCAGTACTTC.

This clonotype was observed a handful of times. The CDR3 DNA reads TGCAGTGCGTTACTTCTGGGGAACACCGGGGAGCTGTTTTTT. This codes for CSALLLGNTGELFF. The chain employs TRBV20-1 and TRBJ2-2; D uncertain. Germline-derived CDR1 and CDR2 are DFQATT and SNEGSKA (reference sequence). CDR3 length equals 14 residues. Trimming removed 6 bases from V and 1 base from J, with 12 bases in between.

In this sample, this clonotype turned up a few times. The chain joins TRBV6-5 to TRBJ2-5, with D possibly being TRBD1 or TRBD2 (6 bases each). From germline, CDR1 is MNHEY and CDR2 SVGAGI. The ends were cut back, 4 bases at V and 3 bases at J, with 15 bases in the middle. The length of the CDR3 is 15 residues. The CDR3 loop is CASSSTGADEETQYF. CDR3 DNA: TGTGCCAGCAGTTCAACGGGGGCGGACGAAGAGACCCAGTACTTC.

This clonotype was seen only a few times. This chain connects TRBV7-9 to TRBJ2-3, with 9 bases identical to TRBD1. CDR3 size: 14 residues. CDR1 and CDR2 (germline): SEHNR, FQNEAQ (reference sequence). V trimming: 6 bases; J trimming: 6 bases; junction bases outside the gene matches: 7. The CDR3 reads CASSRDRVGDTQYF. DNA of the CDR3: TGTGCCAGCAGTCGGGACAGGGTTGGGGATACGCAGTATTTT.

The chain couples TRBV29-1 to TRBJ2-3; D possibly matches TRBD1 or TRBD2 (6 bases each). The CDR3 runs 13 residues. Trimming took off 6 bases at V and 6 bases at J, with 16 bases between the two ends. Looked up from germline, CDR1 is SQVTM and CDR2 is ANQGSEA. CDR3 protein: CSVRGQGSDTQYF. CDR3 DNA sequence: TGCAGCGTCCGGGGGCAGGGGAGTGATACGCAGTATTTT.

This clonotype was counted between two and nine times. The V call is TRBV4-3, the J call TRBJ2-7; TRBD2 agrees at 9 bases. Trimming at V came to 0 bases and at J to 7 bases, leaving 16 bases not matched to a gene. CDR3 length: 18 amino acids. The germline CDR1 and CDR2 sequences are LGHNA and YSLEER. The CDR3 DNA is TGCGCCAGCAGCCAAGATTGGGGAGCGGGGGGATTATTGCGAGAGCAGTACTTC. The encoded protein is CASSQDWGAGGLLREQYF.

A few counts support this clonotype. The chain is built from TRBV7-9 and TRBJ2-3, with D uncertain. V was cut by 2 bases and J by 2 bases, with 14 bases left in between. In germline, CDR1 is SEHNR, CDR2 FQNEAQ (reference sequence). This CDR3 is built from 16 residues. The CDR3 sequence: CASSLSSGAITDTQYF. The CDR3 DNA sequence: TGTGCCAGCAGCTTAAGCTCGGGCGCCATCACAGATACGCAGTATTTT.

In DNA, the CDR3 is TGCGCCAGCAGCTCTCTTGGTTGGGAGACCCAGTACTTC. Its translation: CASSSLGWETQYF. The genes are TRBV4-1 and TRBJ2-5; no clear D gene. The V end lost 5 bases, the J end lost 5 bases, and 12 bases lay between the germline ends. This CDR3 comprises 13 residues. Germline V lookup: CDR1 MGHRA, CDR2 YSYEKL.

This clonotype occurred a few times. The chain links TRBV4-3 to TRBJ2-5; no reliable D call. The CDR3 consists of 13 residues. CDR1 and CDR2 (germline): LGHNA, YSLEER. V shed 3 bases and J shed 7 bases, with 12 bases lying between them. The CDR3 region is CASSQGSEGTQYF. The CDR3 nucleotides are TGCGCCAGCAGCCAGGGGTCAGAAGGGACCCAGTACTTC.

This clonotype was detected only a few times. The chain employs TRBV5-1 and TRBJ1-3, with D tentatively TRBD1 (6 bases). This CDR3 spans 17 amino acids. Trimming pared 2 bases from V and 0 bases from J, leaving 15 bases between. The germline V gene encodes CDR1 SGHRS and CDR2 YFSETQ. The CDR3 spells CASSFFGGPSSGNTIYF. CDR3 bases: TGCGCCAGCAGCTTCTTCGGGGGGCCCAGCTCTGGAAACACCATATATTTT.

The chain links TRBV10-3 to TRBJ1-1; the match to TRBD1 covers 7 bases. This CDR3 has 18 residues. Looked up from germline, CDR1 is ENHRY and CDR2 is SYGVKD. The V and J ends lost 3 bases and 1 base, in that order; junction bases with no gene match: 14. CDR3 in DNA: TGTGCCATCAGTGATAGGCGGCAGGGGGAAAGAGGGAACACTGAAGCTTTCTTT. This sequence encodes CAISDRRQGERGNTEAFF.

V and J are TRBV29-1 and TRBJ1-3, with TRBD1 as a possible D gene (5 bases). Germline CDR1 is SQVTM and CDR2 is ANQGSEA. Trimming removed 7 bases at V and 3 bases at J, with 7 bases between. There are 11 residues in the CDR3. CDR3 amino acids: CSGGVGNTIYF. CDR3 nucleotides: TGCAGCGGAGGGGTTGGAAACACCATATATTTT.

This clonotype was seen more than once but under ten times. The chain couples TRBV11-1 to TRBJ2-5, with 8 bases lining up with TRBD2. The ends lost 5 bases at V and 0 bases at J; junction bases unmatched: 8. CDR1 is SGHAT and CDR2 is FQDESV in the germline V gene (reference sequence). This CDR3 comprises 16 residues. The CDR3 loop reads CASSDFWRGDQETQYF. As DNA, the CDR3 is TGTGCCAGCAGCGACTTTTGGCGGGGGGACCAAGAGACCCAGTACTTC.

J is TRBJ1-1 and V is TRBV15; D remains ambiguous. The germline gives CDR1 LNHNV, CDR2 YYDKDF (reference sequence). CDR3 length equals 14 residues. V was trimmed by 4 bases and J by 6 bases, leaving 15 bases between them. CDR3 DNA: TGTGCCACCAGCACTTATGTGGGAAAGTCTGAAGCTTTCTTT. This translates into CATSTYVGKSEAFF.

Only a few counts were recorded for this clonotype. The gene calls are TRBV7-9 and TRBJ1-1, with a weak D call TRBD1 (6 bases). The CDR3 covers 13 residues. Per the germline V gene, CDR1 is SEHNR and CDR2 is FQNEAQ (reference sequence). The V end was cut by 5 bases, the J end by 10 bases, with 17 bases between. The CDR3, as DNA: TGTGCCAGCAGCCCGGGACTTTCAGGGGTAGCTTTCTTT. Translating gives CASSPGLSGVAFF.

The gene calls are TRBV7-2 and TRBJ2-2; TRBD2 aligns across 7 bases. V lost 8 bases, J lost 7 bases, and 13 bases stayed unmatched. CDR3 length: 15 residues. Per the germline V gene, CDR1 is SGHTA and CDR2 is FQGNSA. CDR3 nucleotide sequence: TGTGCCAGCGGAAAGGGACTATATAGCCACGGGGAGCTGTTTTTT. Translated, it gives CASGKGLYSHGELFF. Together with reference TRBV7-2 and TRBJ2-2, the CDR3 gives the full variable domain: GAGVSQSPSNKVTEKGKDVELRCDPISGHTALYWYRQSLGQGLEFLIYFQGNSAPDKSGLPSDRFSAERTGGSVSTLTIQRTQQEDSAVYLCASGKGLYSHGELFFGEGSRLTVL.